This TCR beta chain was found in a study of tumor-infiltrating lymphocytes in oesophageal squamous cell carcinoma. TCRdb reprocessed the PCR reads with MiXCR, giving one entry per CDR3 protein. The sample carries fewer than 11,000 distinct CDR3 sequences, approximately 59% recorded once. This clonotype came up many times. V lost 6 bases and J 4 bases, leaving 12 bases between the germline ends. The V gene's germline CDR1 is SNHLY and CDR2 FYNNEI. CDR3 size: 13 residues. The TCR was taken from a female donor with esophageal squamous cell carcinoma. This chain connects TRBV2 to TRBJ1-1; possible D gene TRBD1, 6 bases. The sample consisted of esophageal tumor tissue. Here the CDR3 reads CASRQGTGTEAFF. DNA of the CDR3: TGTGCCAGCAGACAGGGTACAGGCACTGAAGCTTTCTTT.